The source of this T cell receptor beta chain is a study of CD8+ T cells in alopecia areata. Study as a whole: The drug, tofacitinib, lasted 6 to 18 months, followed by 6 months off drug.

Only a few counts were recorded for this clone. Individuals with alopecia areata gave both lesional scalp punch biopsies and peripheral blood for collection. As the sequencing template, cDNA was produced by extracting RNA and reverse transcribing it. TCRdb's table, derived via immunoSEQ multiplex PCR, lists solely in-frame clones and lacks some. The data show approximately 100,000 clones, over 40% seen once. V lost 3 bases and J 5 bases, leaving 8 bases between the germline ends. The CDR3 spans 11 residues. CDR1 and CDR2 from the germline V gene are SQVTM and ANQGSEA. The TCR sequence derives from a human donor with alopecia areata. The chain uses TRBV29-1 and TRBJ2-7; possibly TRBD1 for D (5 bases). Sequencing was carried out using CD4+ T cells sorted from blood. CDR3 bases: TGCAGCGTTGATGACAGTAACGAGCAGTACTTC. Protein: CSVDDSNEQYF.